Listed here are 6 T cell receptor beta chains from one sample, sequenced in a study of cytomegalovirus exposure and HLA in healthy donors. The repertoire was sequenced with immunoSEQ multiplex PCR; TCRdb's copy has only in-frame clones and lacks some. The sample includes fewer than 200,000 clones, around 85% of them seen just once. Specimen: PBMCs. The receptors were sampled from a man between 18 and 35 years old in good health and CMV-seropositive.

The J gene is TRBJ2-3, the V gene TRBV9, with TRBD2 matching 8 bases. This CDR3 comprises 16 residues. V shed 1 base, J shed 5 bases, and the junction held 9 bases outside the gene matches. Germline V CDR1 and CDR2: SGDLS, YYNGEE. The DNA of the CDR3 is TGTGCCAGCAGCGTATCCGGCGGGAGGCGGGGAGATACGCAGTATTTT. Amino acid sequence: CASSVSGGRRGDTQYF.

In the case of this clone: Within the sample, other DNA sequences also encode this same CDR3. This sequence joins TRBV6-1 and TRBJ1-5, with 7 bases identical to TRBD1. Trimming took 5 bases from V and 7 from J; bases not matched to a gene: 5. The CDR3 totals 13 residues. The V gene's germline CDR1 is MNHNS and CDR2 SASEGT. CDR3 coding DNA: TGTGCCAGCAGTAGACAGGGTGACCAGCCCCAGCATTTT. The encoded protein is CASSRQGDQPQHF.

The J gene is TRBJ2-7, the V gene TRBV28, with D perhaps matching TRBD2 (6 bases). CDR1 MDHEN and CDR2 SYDVKM come from the germline V gene. This CDR3 comprises 14 residues. V was pared by 5 bases and J by 4 bases, with 15 bases between. Here the CDR3 reads CASSRLGSTYEQYF. The CDR3 DNA sequence: TGTGCCAGCAGTCGACTCGGGAGCACATACGAGCAGTACTTC.

Only one count was recorded for this clone. The rearrangement joins TRBV27 to TRBJ2-1, with D possibly being TRBD2 (6 bases). Germline loops: CDR1 MNHEY, CDR2 SMNVEV (reference sequence). The CDR3 contains 12 residues. Trimming took 3 bases from V and 12 from J, leaving 12 bases between them. CDR3 nucleotides: TGTGCCAGCAGTTTCCCCGGGACTGCGCAGTTCTTC. Encoded protein: CASSFPGTAQFF.

The chain combines TRBV6-5 with TRBJ1-5, with TRBD1 as a possible D gene (6 bases). The CDR3 extends over 16 amino acids. CDR1 MNHEY and CDR2 SVGAGI come from the germline V gene. The V gene lost 2 bases and the J gene lost 4 bases, with 15 bases spanning the gap. CDR3 DNA sequence: TGTGCCAGCAGTTACCCCGGACAGAGACTAAATCAGCCCCAGCATTTT. Residues: CASSYPGQRLNQPQHF.

The rearrangement joins TRBV6-6 to TRBJ1-2; D is possibly TRBD1 (6 bases). The V gene lost 7 bases and the J gene lost 8 bases, with 23 bases spanning the gap. Germline CDR1 is MNHNY and CDR2 is SVGAGI (reference sequence). The CDR3 runs 15 residues. The CDR3 coding sequence is TGTGCCAGCACCATGAACAGCCCGGCAGGGGAAGGCTACACCTTC. Protein: CASTMNSPAGEGYTF.